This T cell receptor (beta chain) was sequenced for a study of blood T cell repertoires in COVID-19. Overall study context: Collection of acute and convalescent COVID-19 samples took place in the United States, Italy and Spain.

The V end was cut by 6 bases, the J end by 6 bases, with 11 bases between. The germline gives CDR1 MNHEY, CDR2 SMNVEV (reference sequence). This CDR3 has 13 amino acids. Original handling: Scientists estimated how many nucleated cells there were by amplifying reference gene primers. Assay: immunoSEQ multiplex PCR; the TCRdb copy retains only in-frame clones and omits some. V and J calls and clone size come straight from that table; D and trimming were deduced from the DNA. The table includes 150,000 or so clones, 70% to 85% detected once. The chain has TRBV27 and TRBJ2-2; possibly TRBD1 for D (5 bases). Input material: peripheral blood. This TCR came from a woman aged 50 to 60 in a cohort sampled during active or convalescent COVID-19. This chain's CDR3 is CASRQDWAGELFF. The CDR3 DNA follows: TGTGCCAGCAGACAGGATTGGGCCGGGGAGCTGTTTTTT.